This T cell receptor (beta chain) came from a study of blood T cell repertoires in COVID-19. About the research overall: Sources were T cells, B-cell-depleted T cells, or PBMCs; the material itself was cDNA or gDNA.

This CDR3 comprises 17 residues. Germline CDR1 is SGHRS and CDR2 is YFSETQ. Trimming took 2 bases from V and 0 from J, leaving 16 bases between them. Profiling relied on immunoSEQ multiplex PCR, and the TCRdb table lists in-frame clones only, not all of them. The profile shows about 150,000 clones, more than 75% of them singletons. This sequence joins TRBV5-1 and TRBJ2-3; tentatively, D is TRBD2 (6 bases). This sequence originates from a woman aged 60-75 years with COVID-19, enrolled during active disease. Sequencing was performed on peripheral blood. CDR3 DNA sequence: TGCGCCAGCAGCTTTGTTGCCCCCGGGACTAGCACAGATACGCAGTATTTT. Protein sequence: CASSFVAPGTSTDTQYF.